The 3 T cell receptor beta chains reported below all come from one sample, sequenced in a study of blood T cell repertoires in COVID-19. Clones were read by immunoSEQ multiplex PCR, and TCRdb kept only the in-frame ones, dropping some. The sample consists of about 270,000 clones, about nine tenths of them appearing once. Sequenced material: peripheral blood. The receptors here all came from a man aged 40-49 years with active or convalescent COVID-19.

This chain uses TRBV7-6 with TRBJ1-1, with 7 bases identical to TRBD1. The germline V gene encodes CDR1 SGHVS and CDR2 FNYEAQ. This CDR3 contains 14 residues. V gave up 5 bases and J gave up 1 base; unmatched junction bases: 4. CDR3 residues: CASSITGANTEAFF. The CDR3 DNA reads as TGTGCCAGCAGCATTACAGGGGCGAACACTGAAGCTTTCTTT.

This clone came up a few times. V gene TRBV9 combines with J gene TRBJ1-1, with 7 bases fitting TRBD1. V lost 0 bases and J lost 3; bases outside the gene matches: 11. Germline lookup yields CDR1 SGDLS and CDR2 YYNGEE. The CDR3 runs 17 residues. Here the CDR3 DNA reads TGTGCCAGCAGCGTAGAGGCAGGCAGGGGGAGGTACACTGAAGCTTTCTTT. It translates to CASSVEAGRGRYTEAFF.

The V call is TRBV6-5, the J call TRBJ1-1; 8 bases line up with TRBD1. This CDR3 spans 13 amino acids. Germline values: CDR1 MNHEY, CDR2 SVGAGI. The V and J ends lost 6 bases and 5 bases, in that order; junction bases with no gene match: 5. The CDR3 spells CASSLTGGTEAFF. The DNA of the CDR3 is TGTGCCAGCAGCTTAACAGGGGGGACTGAAGCTTTCTTT.